The text below deals with one TCR beta chain. V lost 7 bases and J lost 0, with 16 bases in between. The CDR3 consists of 16 residues. CDR1 is MDHEN and CDR2 is SYDVKM in the germline V gene. This entry is derived from a study of blood T cell repertoires in COVID-19. Study as a whole: Researchers got acute and convalescent COVID-19 samples from the United States, Italy and Spain.

Sequencing was performed with immunoSEQ multiplex PCR; in TCRdb, only in-frame clones are kept and a portion is missing. The sample has about 74,000 clones, 90% seen once. The J gene is TRBJ1-3, the V gene TRBV28, with D perhaps matching TRBD1 (5 bases). This TCR derives from a woman between 50 and 59 years old in a cohort sampled during active COVID-19. Sequenced input: peripheral blood. This CDR3 is CASTIDSTDSGNTIYF. CDR3 in DNA: TGTGCCAGCACTATAGACAGCACCGACTCTGGAAACACCATATATTTT.